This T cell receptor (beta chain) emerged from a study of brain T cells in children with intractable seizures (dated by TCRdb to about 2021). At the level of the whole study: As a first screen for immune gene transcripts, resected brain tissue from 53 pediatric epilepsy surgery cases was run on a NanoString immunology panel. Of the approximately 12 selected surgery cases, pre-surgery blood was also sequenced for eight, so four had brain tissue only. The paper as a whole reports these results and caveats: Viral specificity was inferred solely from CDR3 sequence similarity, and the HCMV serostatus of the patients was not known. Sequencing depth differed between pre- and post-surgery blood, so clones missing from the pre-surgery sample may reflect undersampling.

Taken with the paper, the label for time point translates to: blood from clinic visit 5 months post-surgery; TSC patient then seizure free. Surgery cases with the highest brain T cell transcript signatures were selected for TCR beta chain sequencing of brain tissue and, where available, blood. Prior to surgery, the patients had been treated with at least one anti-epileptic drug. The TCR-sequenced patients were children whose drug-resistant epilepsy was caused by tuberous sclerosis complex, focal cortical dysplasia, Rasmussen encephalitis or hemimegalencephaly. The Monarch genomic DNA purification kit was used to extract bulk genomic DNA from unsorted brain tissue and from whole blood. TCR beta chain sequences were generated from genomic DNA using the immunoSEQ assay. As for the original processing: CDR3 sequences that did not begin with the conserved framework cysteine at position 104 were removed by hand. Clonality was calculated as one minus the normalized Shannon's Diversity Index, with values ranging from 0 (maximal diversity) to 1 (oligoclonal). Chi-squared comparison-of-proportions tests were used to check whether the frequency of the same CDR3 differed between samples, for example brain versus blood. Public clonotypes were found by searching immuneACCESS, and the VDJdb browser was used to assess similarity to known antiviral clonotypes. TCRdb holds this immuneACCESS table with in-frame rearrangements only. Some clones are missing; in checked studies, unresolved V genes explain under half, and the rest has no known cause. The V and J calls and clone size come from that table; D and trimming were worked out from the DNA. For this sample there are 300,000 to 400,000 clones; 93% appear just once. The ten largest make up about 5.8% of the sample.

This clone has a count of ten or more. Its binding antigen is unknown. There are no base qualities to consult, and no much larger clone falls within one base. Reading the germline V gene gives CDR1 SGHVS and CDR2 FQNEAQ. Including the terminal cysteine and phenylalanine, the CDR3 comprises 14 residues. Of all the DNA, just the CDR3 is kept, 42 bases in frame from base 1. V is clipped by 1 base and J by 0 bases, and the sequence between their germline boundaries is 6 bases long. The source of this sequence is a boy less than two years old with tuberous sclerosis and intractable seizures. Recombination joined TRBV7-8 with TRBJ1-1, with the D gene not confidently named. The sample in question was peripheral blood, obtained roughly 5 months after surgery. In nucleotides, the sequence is TGTGCCAGCAGCTTAGGCTTGTTGAACACTGAAGCTTTCTTT. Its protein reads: CASSLGLLNTEAFF.